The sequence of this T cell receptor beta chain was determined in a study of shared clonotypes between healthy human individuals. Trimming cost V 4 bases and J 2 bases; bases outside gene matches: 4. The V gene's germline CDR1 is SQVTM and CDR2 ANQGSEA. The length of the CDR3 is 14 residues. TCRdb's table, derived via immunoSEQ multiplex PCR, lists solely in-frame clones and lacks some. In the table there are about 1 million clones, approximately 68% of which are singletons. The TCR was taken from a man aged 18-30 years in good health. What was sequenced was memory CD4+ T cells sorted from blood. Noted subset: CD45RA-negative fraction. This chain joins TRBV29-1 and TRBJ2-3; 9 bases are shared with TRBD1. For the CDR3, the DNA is TGCAGCGTTGCCGACAGGGGGGCCACAGATACGCAGTATTTT. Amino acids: CSVADRGATDTQYF.